One and the same sample provided the 10 T cell receptor beta chains below, sequenced in a study of T cells in Graves' hyperthyroidism and ophthalmopathy. Template material for amplifying TCR beta CDR3 regions consisted of RNA transcripts. First-round RT-PCR targeting the TCR CDR3 was performed with the HTBI primer set. TCRdb re-called the multiplex PCR reads through MiXCR, storing one row per CDR3 protein. Here the sample spans around 600,000 distinct CDR3 sequences, 11% to 15% being singletons. The sequencing sample was made of blood. All receptors derive from a woman between 18 and 29 years old with Graves' ophthalmopathy.

This clonotype was seen repeatedly, ten times or more. This chain connects TRBV6-2 or TRBV6-3 to TRBJ2-7; D is unclear. The CDR3 extends over 15 amino acids. Germline V lookup: CDR1 MNHEY, CDR2 SVGEGT. Trimming removed 2 bases at V and 3 bases at J, with 14 bases between. The CDR3 spells CASSYDPVGFYEQYF. In DNA form, the CDR3 reads TGTGCCAGCAGTTACGATCCTGTGGGGTTCTACGAGCAGTACTTC.

This clonotype was seen many times. The rearrangement joins TRBV12-3 or TRBV12-4 to TRBJ2-1, with 10 bases aligning to TRBD1. The CDR3 covers 14 residues. V lost 4 bases and J lost 9; bases outside the gene matches: 6. CDR3 in amino acids: CASSSTGGMGEQFF. Written as DNA, the CDR3 is TGTGCCAGCAGTTCGACAGGGGGCATGGGTGAGCAGTTCTTC.

This clonotype appeared a few times. In nucleotides, the CDR3 is TGTGCCAGCAGCCAATGGACAGGGAACACCGGGGAGCTGTTTTTT. This sequence encodes CASSQWTGNTGELFF. The chain combines TRBV14 with TRBJ2-2; 7 nucleotides line up with TRBD1. V shed 2 bases, J shed 1 base, and the junction held 1 base outside the gene matches. Germline CDR1 SGHDN, CDR2 FVKESK. This CDR3 contains 15 residues.

About this clonotype itself: Compared with germline, one end of the junction differs, possibly owing to a read error. This chain joins TRBV6-2 or TRBV6-3 and TRBJ2-1; 7 bases align to TRBD1. Germline V gives CDR1 MNHEY, CDR2 SVGEGT. This CDR3 spans 15 amino acids. The CDR3 loop is CACSVGQSSYNEQFF. The CDR3, as DNA: TGTGCCTGCAGTGTGGGACAGAGCTCCTACAATGAGCAGTTCTTC.

This clonotype was picked up many times. The V gene is TRBV12-3 or TRBV12-4, the J gene TRBJ2-1; no firm D call. CDR3 length: 17 residues. V lost 7 bases, J lost 6 bases, and 25 bases lay in between. CDR3 nucleotides: TGTGCCAGCACCCCCTTTTATCGCAGTCGATCCGGCAATGAGCAGTTCTTC. Its protein is CASTPFYRSRSGNEQFF.

This clonotype was observed many times. The chain carries TRBV18 and TRBJ2-2; D might be TRBD2 (5 bases). Germline lookup yields CDR1 KGHSH and CDR2 LQKENI. V was shortened by 2 bases and J by 0 bases, with 7 bases between the two germline ends. The CDR3 has 15 residues. The CDR3 sequence is CASSPEGANTGELFF. CDR3 in DNA: TGTGCCAGCTCACCAGAGGGAGCGAACACCGGGGAGCTGTTTTTT.

A few counts support this clonotype. This sequence joins TRBV18 and TRBJ2-7; 10 positions match TRBD1. J lost 4 bases, V lost 4 bases, and 7 bases had no gene match. Germline lookup yields CDR1 KGHSH and CDR2 LQKENI. The CDR3 length is 15 residues. The CDR3 region is CASSHPGQGSYEQYF. DNA of the CDR3: TGTGCCAGCTCACACCCGGGACAGGGGTCATACGAGCAGTACTTC.

In this sample, this clonotype turned up many times. The CDR3 sequence is CASSLYPDTSYEQYF. The CDR3 coding sequence is TGTGCCAGCAGCTTATATCCGGACACTTCCTACGAGCAGTACTTC. The chain combines TRBV7-3 with TRBJ2-7, with TRBD1 as a possible D gene (5 bases). In germline, CDR1 is SGHTA, CDR2 FQGTGA. This CDR3 spans 15 amino acids. The germline V and J ends were trimmed by 2 bases and 1 base, with 12 bases remaining between them.

This clonotype occurred many times. The rearrangement joins TRBV27 to TRBJ2-2; tentatively, D is TRBD1 (6 bases). Per the germline V gene, CDR1 is MNHEY and CDR2 is SMNVEV (reference sequence). This CDR3 has 14 residues. The V end lost 2 bases, the J end lost 5 bases, and 9 bases lay between the germline ends. The CDR3 region is CASSLADRTGELFF. DNA of the CDR3: TGTGCCAGCAGTTTAGCCGACAGGACCGGGGAGCTGTTTTTT.

This clonotype was observed a few times. The chain carries TRBV7-9 and TRBJ2-5, with TRBD2 matching over 11 bases. J lost 3 bases, V lost 8 bases, and 8 bases had no gene match. The CDR3 runs 15 residues. Germline V gene lookup returns CDR1 SEHNR and CDR2 FQNEAQ (reference sequence). CDR3 bases: TGTGCCAGCTCCTTTAGCGGGAGGGCTGAAGAGACCCAGTACTTC. It yields the protein CASSFSGRAEETQYF.